Presented here are 27 T cell receptor beta chains from one specimen sequenced in a study of blood T cell repertoires in COVID-19. Sequenced by immunoSEQ multiplex PCR; TCRdb stores in-frame clones only, minus some. The table lists 130,000 to 150,000 clones, approximately 87% of them singletons. Sequenced: peripheral blood. These TCRs come from a man aged 50 to 60 who had recovered from COVID-19.

This clone is a singleton in its sample. The chain joins TRBV6-1 to TRBJ2-7; 11 nucleotides match TRBD1. CDR3 length equals 16 residues. Germline trimming cut 4 bases from V and 2 bases from J; bases unmatched to any gene: 7. Per germline, CDR1 MNHNS and CDR2 SASEGT. DNA for the CDR3: TGTGCCAGCAGTGGATTCGTGGGACAGGGGGCCTACGAGCAGTACTTC. Translated: CASSGFVGQGAYEQYF.

The CDR3 sequence is CASSQTVTSYNEQFF. The CDR3 coding sequence is TGTGCCAGCAGCCAAACGGTTACTTCCTACAATGAGCAGTTCTTC. The chain is built from TRBV3-1 (or the pseudogene TRBV3-2) and TRBJ2-1; D remains ambiguous. This CDR3 spans 15 amino acids. The germline V gene encodes CDR1 LGHDT and CDR2 YNNKEL (reference sequence). V was pared by 2 bases and J by 1 base, with 9 bases between.

V usage is TRBV30 and J usage is TRBJ1-5; the D is unclear. Trimming pared 1 base from V and 4 bases from J, leaving 5 bases between. Germline loops: CDR1 GTSNPN, CDR2 SVGIG (reference sequence). This CDR3 spans 12 amino acids. CDR3 protein: CAWSGQNQPQHF. CDR3 bases: TGTGCCTGGAGTGGCCAGAATCAGCCCCAGCATTTT.

J is TRBJ2-3 and V is TRBV18; perhaps TRBD1 as D (6 bases). Germline values: CDR1 KGHSH, CDR2 LQKENI. With 7 bases removed from V and 1 base from J, the gap between germline ends came to 9 bases. This CDR3 spans 13 amino acids. CDR3 sequence (DNA): TGTGCCAGCTGTACAGGGCGCACAGATACGCAGTATTTT. This gives the protein CASCTGRTDTQYF.

V is TRBV9 and J is TRBJ2-7, with a possible D match to TRBD1 (6 bases). The CDR3 spans 15 residues. V was shortened by 5 bases and J by 3 bases, with 18 bases between the two germline ends. Germline lookup yields CDR1 SGDLS and CDR2 YYNGEE. CDR3 amino acids: CASSEGLGAGYEQYF. The CDR3 bases are TGTGCCAGCAGTGAGGGTTTGGGGGCTGGCTACGAGCAGTACTTC.

The chain links TRBV10-1 to TRBJ2-2; 9 bases map to TRBD1. This CDR3 has 17 amino acids. CDR1 is WNHNN, CDR2 SYGVQD, per germline (reference sequence). J gave up 5 bases and V 0 bases, and 7 bases lay outside the gene matches. DNA for the CDR3: TGCGCCAGCAGTGAGTCAGGACAGGGGCGATGGACCGGGGAGCTGTTTTTT. Translating it yields CASSESGQGRWTGELFF.

The rearrangement links TRBV11-2 to TRBJ2-3; no clear D. The CDR3 extends over 14 amino acids. Germline CDR1 SGHAT, CDR2 FQNNGV. Trimming took 5 bases from V and 6 from J, leaving 15 bases between them. The CDR3 DNA reads as TGTGCCAGCAGCCCCCCCATGTGGCCGGATACGCAGTATTTT. It encodes CASSPPMWPDTQYF.

The chain couples TRBV5-4 to TRBJ1-4; no clear D. The germline CDR1 and CDR2 sequences are SGHNT and YYREEE (reference sequence). Trimming pared 4 bases from V and 1 base from J, leaving 11 bases between. The CDR3 is 15 residues long. The CDR3 protein is CASSRSVGTNEKLFF. The DNA of the CDR3 is TGTGCCAGCAGCCGGTCGGTTGGAACTAATGAAAAACTGTTTTTT.

This chain joins TRBV29-1 and TRBJ2-5, with 10 bases matching TRBD1. The length of the CDR3 is 18 residues. CDR1 is SQVTM and CDR2 is ANQGSEA in the germline V gene. Losses at the gene ends were 3 bases for V and 5 bases for J; bases not matched to a gene: 18. Here the CDR3 DNA reads TGCAGCGTTGATTTGGCTTTGAGAGACAGGGGGCGTTCGGAGACCCAGTACTTC. It codes for CSVDLALRDRGRSETQYF. Filled out from reference TRBV29-1 and TRBJ2-5, the complete variable domain reads SAVISQKPSRDICQRGTSLTIQCQVDSQVTMMFWYRQQPGQSLTLIATANQGSEATYESGFVIDKFPISRPNLTFSTLTVSNMSPEDSSIYLCSVDLALRDRGRSETQYFGPGTRLLVL.

The chain joins TRBV6-6 to TRBJ1-4; D gene uncertain. CDR1 is MNHNY and CDR2 is SVGAGI in the germline V gene (reference sequence). This CDR3 has 12 amino acids. V lost 6 bases, J lost 11 bases, and 13 bases lay in between. The CDR3 sequence is CASSLSGVKLFF. The CDR3 nucleotides read TGTGCCAGCAGCCTCAGCGGGGTGAAACTGTTTTTT.

V and J are TRBV6-6 and TRBJ1-1, with D unresolved. CDR3 length equals 14 residues. V was cut by 5 bases and J by 0 bases, with 10 bases left in between. Germline CDR1 reads MNHNY; CDR2 reads SVGAGI (reference sequence). CDR3 sequence reads: CASSQSVMNTEAFF. CDR3 bases: TGTGCCAGCAGTCAGTCAGTAATGAACACTGAAGCTTTCTTT.

The V and J genes are TRBV12-3 or TRBV12-4 and TRBJ2-1; 12 bases are shared with TRBD2. There are 13 residues in the CDR3. V lost 2 bases to trimming and J lost 11 bases; unmatched junction nucleotides: 1. The CDR3 loop is CASSLTSGGQQFF. CDR3 nucleotides: TGTGCCAGCAGTTTAACTAGCGGGGGGCAGCAGTTCTTC.

The chain combines TRBV5-1 with TRBJ2-7; possible D gene TRBD1, 5 bases. The CDR3 has 14 amino acids. Germline-derived CDR1 and CDR2 are SGHRS and YFSETQ. V shed 0 bases and J shed 1 base, with 8 bases lying between them. CDR3 region: CASSLVDSSYEQYF. In DNA form, the CDR3 reads TGCGCCAGCAGCTTGGTAGACAGTTCCTACGAGCAGTACTTC.

Many counts were recorded for this clone. The chain joins TRBV30 to TRBJ2-2; D remains ambiguous. CDR3 size: 15 residues. The germline CDR1 and CDR2 sequences are GTSNPN and SVGIG (reference sequence). Trimming pared 2 bases from V and 4 bases from J, leaving 14 bases between. The CDR3, as DNA: TGTGCCTGGAGTCGTTCTGGTTCGGTCACCGGGGAGCTGTTTTTT. Encoded protein: CAWSRSGSVTGELFF.

The rearrangement uses TRBV7-2 and TRBJ2-2, with D possibly being TRBD2 (6 bases). The V end lost 4 bases, the J end lost 6 bases, and 12 bases lay between the germline ends. The germline CDR1 and CDR2 sequences are SGHTA and FQGNSA. This CDR3 spans 14 amino acids. The CDR3 is CASSSGEWAGELFF. The CDR3 nucleotides are TGTGCCAGCAGCTCGGGGGAGTGGGCCGGGGAGCTGTTTTTT.

The chain carries TRBV11-3 and TRBJ2-7; perhaps TRBD1 as D (6 bases). Trimming shortened V by 4 bases and J by 3 bases, and 16 bases separated the two germline ends. Looked up from germline, CDR1 is SGHNT and CDR2 is YENEEA. The CDR3 totals 15 residues. CDR3 in DNA: TGTGCCAGCAGCTCTCCGAGGACAGCAAACTACGAGCAGTACTTC. Encoded protein: CASSSPRTANYEQYF. Full variable domain (missing parts from reference TRBV11-3 and TRBJ2-7): EAGVVQSPRYKIIEKKQPVAFWCNPISGHNTLYWYLQNLGQGPELLIRYENEEAVDDSQLPKDRFSAERLKGVDSTLKIQPAELGDSAVYLCASSSPRTANYEQYFGPGTRLTVT.

The chain carries TRBV7-9 and TRBJ2-2, with a possible D match to TRBD1 (7 bases). Trimming shortened V by 3 bases and J by 6 bases, and 14 bases separated the two germline ends. The germline CDR1 and CDR2 sequences are SEHNR and FQNEAQ (reference sequence). This CDR3 contains 15 residues. The CDR3 loop reads CASSFNQGGPGELFF. The CDR3 DNA follows: TGTGCCAGCAGCTTTAACCAGGGGGGCCCCGGGGAGCTGTTTTTT.

The chain recombines TRBV30 with TRBJ2-5; maybe TRBD2 (5 bases). V lost 0 bases to trimming and J lost 5 bases, with 10 bases between them. Germline V lookup: CDR1 GTSNPN, CDR2 SVGIG (reference sequence). There are 13 residues in the CDR3. The CDR3 here is CAWSVRRRETQYF. The CDR3 nucleotides are TGTGCCTGGAGTGTCAGGAGGAGGGAGACCCAGTACTTC.

The V and J genes are TRBV15 and TRBJ2-1, with TRBD2 identical over 8 bases. Germline CDR1 reads LNHNV; CDR2 reads YYDKDF (reference sequence). Trimming took 3 bases from V and 9 from J; bases not matched to a gene: 7. This CDR3 has 14 amino acids. CDR3 bases: TGTGCCACCAGCAGTCAAACGGGGGGGCGTGAGCAGTTCTTC. Its protein is CATSSQTGGREQFF.

V usage is TRBV3-1 (or the pseudogene TRBV3-2) and J usage is TRBJ1-4; D is ambiguous. This CDR3 region has 14 residues. Germline V gene lookup returns CDR1 LGHDT and CDR2 YNNKEL (reference sequence). The V and J ends lost 3 bases and 0 bases respectively, with 5 bases between them. The CDR3 bases are TGTGCCAGCAGCCATGAGGCAACTAATGAAAAACTGTTTTTT. Translated, it gives CASSHEATNEKLFF.

This rearrangement joins TRBV11-2 to TRBJ1-6; D is undetermined. Between the trimmed V and J ends, which lost 3 bases and 3 bases, there was a span of 12 bases. This CDR3 is 16 amino acids long. Germline CDR1 reads SGHAT; CDR2 reads FQNNGV. The CDR3 region is CASSFSTDLYNSPLHF. CDR3 coding DNA: TGTGCCAGCAGCTTCTCTACAGATCTCTATAATTCACCCCTCCACTTT.

The chain couples TRBV18 to TRBJ2-1; maybe TRBD2 (6 bases). This CDR3 comprises 15 residues. Per the germline V gene, CDR1 is KGHSH and CDR2 is LQKENI. With 1 base removed from V and 7 bases from J, the gap between germline ends came to 14 bases. CDR3 amino acids: CASSPRLVLANEQFF. CDR3 nucleotide sequence: TGTGCCAGCTCACCACGACTAGTATTGGCGAATGAGCAGTTCTTC.

The rearrangement uses TRBV11-2 and TRBJ2-3; a weak D match, TRBD2 (5 bases). Trimming shortened V by 1 base and J by 1 base, and 9 bases separated the two germline ends. Germline V gene data show CDR1 as SGHAT and CDR2 as FQNNGV. The CDR3 totals 15 residues. CDR3 nucleotides: TGTGCCAGCAGCTTAGTGCGGGTCCGCACAGATACGCAGTATTTT. It yields the protein CASSLVRVRTDTQYF. Looking up the rest from reference TRBV11-2 and TRBJ2-3 gives the full variable domain: EAGVAQSPRYKIIEKRQSVAFWCNPISGHATLYWYQQILGQGPKLLIQFQNNGVVDDSQLPKDRFSAERLKGVDSTLKIQPAKLEDSAVYLCASSLVRVRTDTQYFGPGTRLTVL.

The rearrangement links TRBV4-1 to TRBJ2-4; the D gene is possibly TRBD1 (5 bases). This CDR3 has 15 amino acids. V was trimmed by 1 base and J by 6 bases, leaving 13 bases between them. CDR1 and CDR2 from the germline V gene are MGHRA and YSYEKL. Here the CDR3 reads CASSQVSDRGNIQYF. CDR3 coding DNA: TGCGCCAGCAGCCAAGTTTCAGATAGGGGAAACATTCAGTACTTC.

J is TRBJ1-5 and V is TRBV15, with D maybe TRBD1 (5 bases). This CDR3 has 14 amino acids. Trimming shortened V by 1 base and J by 6 bases, and 10 bases separated the two germline ends. Germline CDR1 reads LNHNV; CDR2 reads YYDKDF (reference sequence). The DNA of the CDR3 is TGTGCCACCAGCAGAGTAGGGGTCGGTCAGCCCCAGCATTTT. Protein product: CATSRVGVGQPQHF.

This clone was counted only a few times. The V gene is TRBV27, the J gene TRBJ2-5, with D perhaps matching TRBD2 (6 bases). V lost 4 bases to trimming and J lost 2 bases, with 14 bases between them. This CDR3 comprises 15 residues. Germline lookup yields CDR1 MNHEY and CDR2 SMNVEV (reference sequence). CDR3 sequence (DNA): TGTGCCAGCAGTTCCACCCCGGGGGAACAAGAGACCCAGTACTTC. It is translated as CASSSTPGEQETQYF.

The DNA for the CDR3 is TGTGCCAGTAGTATGCAGGGACAGGGGAGTCACTATGGCTACACCTTC. Protein product: CASSMQGQGSHYGYTF. The rearrangement joins TRBV19 to TRBJ1-2; the match to TRBD1 covers 10 bases. The junction had 7 bases not matched to a gene; V was cut back by 3 bases and J by 3 bases. The CDR3 spans 16 residues. In germline, CDR1 is LNHDA, CDR2 SQIVND (reference sequence).